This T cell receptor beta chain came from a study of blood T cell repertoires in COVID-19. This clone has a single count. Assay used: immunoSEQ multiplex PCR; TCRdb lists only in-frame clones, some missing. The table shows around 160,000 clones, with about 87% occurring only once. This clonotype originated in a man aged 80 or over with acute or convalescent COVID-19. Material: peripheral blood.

DNA of the CDR3: TGTGCCAGCAGTTTATTCTCCGAAGCTGAGCAGTTCTTC. It codes for CASSLFSEAEQFF. The genes are TRBV28 and TRBJ2-1, with D unclear. The germline gives CDR1 MDHEN, CDR2 SYDVKM. The CDR3 has 13 amino acids. V was pared by 1 base and J by 9 bases, with 10 bases between.